These 2 T cell receptor beta chains were sequenced from one sample in a study of cytomegalovirus exposure and HLA in healthy donors. In the PCR, 60 Vbeta and 13 Jbeta primers were used. Here immunoSEQ multiplex PCR was the method, and the copy in TCRdb shows in-frame clones only, minus some. The data show a few hundred thousand clones, less than 85% seen once. Sequencing was performed on PBMCs. These receptor sequences come from a girl between 2 and 10 years old in good health and CMV-seronegative.

The chain combines TRBV30 with TRBJ2-5; tentatively, D is TRBD2 (6 bases). The CDR3 runs 11 residues. The germline gives CDR1 GTSNPN, CDR2 SVGIG (reference sequence). V was pared by 4 bases and J by 8 bases, with 11 bases between. As DNA, the CDR3 is TGTGCCTGGACCCGGGGGTACACCCAGTACTTC. Encoded protein: CAWTRGYTQYF. Full variable domain (outside the CDR3, taken from reference TRBV30 and TRBJ2-5): SQTIHQWPATLVQPVGSPLSLECTVEGTSNPNLYWYRQAAGRGLQLLFYSVGIGQISSEVPQNLSASRPQDRQFILSSKKLLLSDSGFYLCAWTRGYTQYFGPGTRLLVL.

The chain joins TRBV9 to TRBJ1-1, with D perhaps TRBD1 (5 bases). This CDR3 region has 15 residues. Trimming pared 2 bases from V and 1 base from J, leaving 12 bases between. CDR1 is SGDLS, CDR2 YYNGEE, per germline. CDR3 loop: CASSVGGGTNTEAFF. The DNA of the CDR3 is TGTGCCAGCAGCGTGGGGGGGGGTACGAACACTGAAGCTTTCTTT.